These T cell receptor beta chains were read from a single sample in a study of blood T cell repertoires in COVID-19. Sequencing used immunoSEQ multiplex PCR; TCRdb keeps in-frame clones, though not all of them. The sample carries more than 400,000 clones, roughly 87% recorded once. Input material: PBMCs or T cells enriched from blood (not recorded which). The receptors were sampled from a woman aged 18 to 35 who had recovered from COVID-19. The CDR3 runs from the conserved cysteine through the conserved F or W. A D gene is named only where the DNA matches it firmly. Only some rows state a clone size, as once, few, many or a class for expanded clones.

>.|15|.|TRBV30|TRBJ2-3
CALMYGSIATDTQYF
TGTGCTCTAATGTACGGTAGTATTGCCACAGATACGCAGTATTTT
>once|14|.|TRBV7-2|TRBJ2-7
CASSLGPGSYEQYF
TGTGCCAGCAGCTTGGGGCCCGGCTCCTACGAGCAGTACTTC
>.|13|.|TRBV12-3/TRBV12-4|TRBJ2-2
CASSLGLAGELFF
TGTGCCAGCAGCTTAGGGCTCGCCGGGGAGCTGTTTTTT
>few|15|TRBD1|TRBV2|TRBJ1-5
CASSEGQATHQPQHF
TGTGCCAGCAGTGAGGGACAGGCCACTCATCAGCCCCAGCATTTT
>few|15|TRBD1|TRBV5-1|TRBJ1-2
CASSVSGTGAYGYTF
TGCGCCAGCAGCGTCTCTGGGACAGGAGCCTATGGCTACACCTTC
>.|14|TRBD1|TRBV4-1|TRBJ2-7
CASSQDNRGNEQYF
TGCGCCAGCAGCCAAGATAACAGGGGCAACGAGCAGTACTTC
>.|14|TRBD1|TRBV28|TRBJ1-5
CASSYRGPDQPQHF
TGTGCCAGCAGTTACAGGGGGCCTGATCAGCCCCAGCATTTT
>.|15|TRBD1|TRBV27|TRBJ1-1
CASSGGQGLNTEAFF
TGTGCCAGCAGTGGGGGACAGGGCCTGAACACTGAAGCTTTCTTT
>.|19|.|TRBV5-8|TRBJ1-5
CASSSIRDSSTASNQPQHF
TGTGCCAGCAGCTCAATCCGAGACAGCTCAACGGCTAGCAATCAGCCCCAGCATTTT
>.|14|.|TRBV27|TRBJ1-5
CASSPIGGSQPQHF
TGTGCCAGCAGCCCGATCGGGGGGAGTCAGCCCCAGCATTTT
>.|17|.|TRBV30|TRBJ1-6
CAWSKGAGLSYNSPLHF
TGTGCCTGGAGTAAAGGGGCAGGTCTCTCCTATAATTCACCCCTCCACTTT
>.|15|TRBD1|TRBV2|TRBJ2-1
CASSLQGGAYNEQFF
TGTGCCAGCAGTTTACAGGGGGGAGCCTACAATGAGCAGTTCTTC
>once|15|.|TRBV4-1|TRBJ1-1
CASSQEHVRAAEAFF
TGCGCCAGCAGCCAAGAGCACGTGCGGGCCGCTGAAGCTTTCTTT
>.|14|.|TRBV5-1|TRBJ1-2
CASSLAYSGDGYTF
TGCGCCAGCAGCTTGGCCTATTCAGGGGATGGCTACACCTTC
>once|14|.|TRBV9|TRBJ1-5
CASSGGDGYQPQHF
TGTGCCAGCAGCGGGGGGGACGGTTATCAGCCCCAGCATTTT
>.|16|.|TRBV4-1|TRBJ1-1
CASSQVATGWGTEAFF
TGCGCCAGCAGCCAGGTTGCTACAGGGTGGGGCACTGAAGCTTTCTTT
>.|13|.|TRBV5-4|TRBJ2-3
CASSLDRERQQYF
TGTGCCAGCAGCTTAGATCGGGAGAGACAACAGTATTTT
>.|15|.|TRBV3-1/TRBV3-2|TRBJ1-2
CASSRSVYPNYGYTF
TGTGCCAGCAGCCGTAGTGTCTATCCTAACTATGGCTACACCTTC
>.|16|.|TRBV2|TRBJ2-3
CASSEMTASSTDTQYF
TGTGCCAGCAGTGAAATGACAGCAAGCAGCACAGATACGCAGTATTTT
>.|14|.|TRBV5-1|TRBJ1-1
CASSTGDLNTEAFF
TGCGCCAGCAGTACGGGGGATCTGAACACTGAAGCTTTCTTT
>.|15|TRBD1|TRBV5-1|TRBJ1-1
CASSLGQGANTEAFF
TGCGCCAGCAGCTTGGGACAGGGGGCCAACACTGAAGCTTTCTTT
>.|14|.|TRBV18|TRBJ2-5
CASSPPGLLETQYF
TGTGCCAGCTCACCACCGGGCCTTCTAGAGACCCAGTACTTC
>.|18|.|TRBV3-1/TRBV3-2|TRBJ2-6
CASSQNLYGASGANVLTF
TGTGCCAGCAGCCAAAACTTGTACGGAGCATCTGGGGCCAACGTCCTGACTTTC